Sequencing of this T cell receptor beta chain was carried out in a study of blood T cell repertoires in COVID-19. About the study: PBMCs, B-cell-depleted T cells, or T cells were the source of the cDNA or gDNA that made up the material.

In terms of age and location, participants ranged from roughly 18 to 95 years and lived in about two dozen US areas. Participants reported their clinical history, and cohort assignment relied on those reports. As for this clone: One junction end does not reproduce the germline sequence, and a read error may be involved.

This CDR3 spans 13 amino acids. Germline CDR1 is SGHNT and CDR2 is YENEEA. Some clones are missing from TCRdb's copy, which holds only in-frame ones; the method was immunoSEQ multiplex PCR. The sample has around 180,000 clones, about 88% seen once. The sequencing sample was made of PBMCs or T cells enriched from blood (not recorded which). The source is a woman in her forties with acute COVID-19. The rearrangement links TRBV11-3 to TRBJ2-5, with D possibly being TRBD2 (5 bases). CDR3 amino acids: CASSSGEQGTQYF. The CDR3 DNA reads TGTGCCAGCAGCAGTGGGGAGCAAGGGACCCAGTACTTC.